This T cell receptor (beta chain) is from a study of blood T cell repertoires in COVID-19. The CDR3 is made up of 19 amino acids. CDR1 is SGHTA and CDR2 is FQGNSA in the germline V gene. Trimming at V came to 1 base and at J to 6 bases, leaving 15 bases not matched to a gene. TCRdb's copy holds only in-frame clones and misses some; the assay was immunoSEQ multiplex PCR. The sample has approximately 100,000 clones; roughly 80% are singletons. Material for sequencing was peripheral blood. The source of this sequence is a human donor in a cohort sampled during active or convalescent COVID-19. The chain uses TRBV7-2 and TRBJ2-1, with 10 bases lining up with TRBD1. Written as DNA, the CDR3 is TGTGCCAGCAGCTTAGGGACAGGGGGTTTTCAAAGGAGGCTCAATGAGCAGTTCTTC. Its protein product is CASSLGTGGFQRRLNEQFF. Full variable domain (outside the CDR3, taken from reference TRBV7-2 and TRBJ2-1): GAGVSQSPSNKVTEKGKDVELRCDPISGHTALYWYRQSLGQGLEFLIYFQGNSAPDKSGLPSDRFSAERTGGSVSTLTIQRTQQEDSAVYLCASSLGTGGFQRRLNEQFFGPGTRLTVL.